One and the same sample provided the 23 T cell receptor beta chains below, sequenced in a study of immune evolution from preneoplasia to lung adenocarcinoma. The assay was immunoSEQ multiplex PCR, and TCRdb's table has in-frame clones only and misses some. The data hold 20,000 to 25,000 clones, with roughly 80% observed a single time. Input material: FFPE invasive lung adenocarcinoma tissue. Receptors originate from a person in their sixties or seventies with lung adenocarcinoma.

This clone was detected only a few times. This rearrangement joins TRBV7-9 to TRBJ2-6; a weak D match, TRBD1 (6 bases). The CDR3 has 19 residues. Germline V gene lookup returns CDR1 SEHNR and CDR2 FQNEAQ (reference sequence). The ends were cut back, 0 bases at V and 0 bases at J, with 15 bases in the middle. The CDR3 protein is CASSLAGRGPLSGANVLTF. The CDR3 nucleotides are TGTGCCAGCAGCTTAGCGGGCAGGGGCCCCCTCTCTGGGGCCAACGTCCTGACTTTC.

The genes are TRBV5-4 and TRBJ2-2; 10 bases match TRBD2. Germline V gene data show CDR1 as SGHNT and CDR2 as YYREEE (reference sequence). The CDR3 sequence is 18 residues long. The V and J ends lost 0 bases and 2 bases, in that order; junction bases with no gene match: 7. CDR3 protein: CASSLADWTSGNTGELFF. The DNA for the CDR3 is TGTGCCAGCAGCTTGGCCGATTGGACTAGCGGAAACACCGGGGAGCTGTTTTTT.

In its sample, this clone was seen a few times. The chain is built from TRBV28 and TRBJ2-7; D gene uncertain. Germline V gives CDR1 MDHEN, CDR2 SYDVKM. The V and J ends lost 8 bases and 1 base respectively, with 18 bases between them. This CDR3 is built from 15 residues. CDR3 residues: CASVLSTGWSYEQYF. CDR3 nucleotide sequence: TGTGCCAGCGTCCTTTCTACCGGCTGGTCCTACGAGCAGTACTTC.

The CDR3 region has the DNA TGTGCCAGCAGTGAAACTTCACGGACCCAAGAGACCCAGTACTTC. This sequence encodes CASSETSRTQETQYF. The chain recombines TRBV2 with TRBJ2-5; no clear D. Per the germline V gene, CDR1 is SNHLY and CDR2 is FYNNEI. This CDR3 comprises 15 residues. Trimming removed 2 bases at V and 1 base at J, with 11 bases between.

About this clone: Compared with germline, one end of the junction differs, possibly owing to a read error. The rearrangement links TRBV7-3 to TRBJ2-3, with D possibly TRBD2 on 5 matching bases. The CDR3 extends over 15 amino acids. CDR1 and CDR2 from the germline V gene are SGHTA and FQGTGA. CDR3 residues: CASSRSSGSTNTQYF. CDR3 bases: TGTGCCAGCAGCCGCTCTTCGGGGAGCACAAATACGCAGTATTTT.

The DNA for the CDR3 is TGTGCCAGTAGTTTCCGGACAGGGGCCGGCTCTGGGGCCAACGTCCTGACTTTC. Protein: CASSFRTGAGSGANVLTF. The chain couples TRBV19 to TRBJ2-6; 9 bases map to TRBD1. V was clipped by 5 bases and J by 0 bases; unmatched bases: 8. CDR1 is LNHDA, CDR2 SQIVND, per germline (reference sequence). This CDR3 region has 18 residues. The full variable domain, with the rest looked up from reference TRBV19 and TRBJ2-6, is DGGITQSPKYLFRKEGQNVTLSCEQNLNHDAMYWYRQDPGQGLRLIYYSQIVNDFQKGDIAEGYSVSREKKESFPLTVTSAQKNPTAFYLCASSFRTGAGSGANVLTFGAGSRLTVL.

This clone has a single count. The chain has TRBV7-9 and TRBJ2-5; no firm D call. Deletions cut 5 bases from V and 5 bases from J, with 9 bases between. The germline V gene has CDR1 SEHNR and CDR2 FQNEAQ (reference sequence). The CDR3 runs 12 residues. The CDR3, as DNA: TGTGCCAGCAGCCGGAGTATGGAGACCCAGTACTTC. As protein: CASSRSMETQYF. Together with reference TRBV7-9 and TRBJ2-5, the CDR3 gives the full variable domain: DTGVSQNPRHKITKRGQNVTFRCDPISEHNRLYWYRQTLGQGPEFLTYFQNEAQLEKSRLLSDRFSAERPKGSFSTLEIQRTEQGDSAMYLCASSRSMETQYFGPGTRLLVL.

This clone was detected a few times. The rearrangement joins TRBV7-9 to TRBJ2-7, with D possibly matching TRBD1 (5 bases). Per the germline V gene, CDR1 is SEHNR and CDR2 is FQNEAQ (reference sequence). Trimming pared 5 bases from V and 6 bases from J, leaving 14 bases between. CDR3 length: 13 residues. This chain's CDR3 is CASSENPGPEQYF. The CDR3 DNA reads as TGTGCCAGCAGCGAAAACCCAGGGCCCGAGCAGTACTTC.

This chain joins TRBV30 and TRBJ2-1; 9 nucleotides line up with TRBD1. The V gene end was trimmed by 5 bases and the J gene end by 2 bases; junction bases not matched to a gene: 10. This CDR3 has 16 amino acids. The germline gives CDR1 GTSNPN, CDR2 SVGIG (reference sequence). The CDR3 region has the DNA TGTGCCTGGGCCCTTCCCCGGGACAGGGCCTACAATGAGCAGTTCTTC. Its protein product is CAWALPRDRAYNEQFF.

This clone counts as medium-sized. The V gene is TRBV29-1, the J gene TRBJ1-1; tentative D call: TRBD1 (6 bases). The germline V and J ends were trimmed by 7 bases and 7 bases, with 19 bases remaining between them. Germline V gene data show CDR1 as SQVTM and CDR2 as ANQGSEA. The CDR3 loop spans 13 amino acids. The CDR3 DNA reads TGCAGCGGCTTAGGGCCGGGGGCAGGTGAAGCTTTCTTT. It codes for CSGLGPGAGEAFF.

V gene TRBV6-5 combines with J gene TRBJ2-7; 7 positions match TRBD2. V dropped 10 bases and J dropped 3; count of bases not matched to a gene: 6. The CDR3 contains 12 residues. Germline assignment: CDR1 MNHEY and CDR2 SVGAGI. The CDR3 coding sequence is TGTGCCACCCGAGGCGGGAGCTACGAGCAGTACTTC. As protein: CATRGGSYEQYF.

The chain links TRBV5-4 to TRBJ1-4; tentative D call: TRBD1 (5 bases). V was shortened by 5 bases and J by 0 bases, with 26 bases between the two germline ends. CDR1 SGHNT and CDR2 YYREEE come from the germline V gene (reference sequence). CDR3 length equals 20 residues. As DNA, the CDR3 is TGTGCCAGCAGACCTCTCTCCGGGACCGCTGATTCGGCAACTAATGAAAAACTGTTTTTT. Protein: CASRPLSGTADSATNEKLFF.

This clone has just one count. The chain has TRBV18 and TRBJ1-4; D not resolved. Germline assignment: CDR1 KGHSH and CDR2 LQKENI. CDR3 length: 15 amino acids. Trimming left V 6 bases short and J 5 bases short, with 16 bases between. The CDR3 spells CASSLESLTNEKLFF. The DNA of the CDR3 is TGTGCCAGCTCTCTAGAGTCACTGACAAATGAAAAACTGTTTTTT.

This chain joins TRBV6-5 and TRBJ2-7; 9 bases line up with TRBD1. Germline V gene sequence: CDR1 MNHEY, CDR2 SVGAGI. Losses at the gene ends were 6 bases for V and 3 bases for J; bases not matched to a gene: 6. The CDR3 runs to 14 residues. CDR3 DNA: TGTGCCAGCAGGAGGGGACAGGGCCTCTACGAGCAGTACTTC. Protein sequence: CASRRGQGLYEQYF.

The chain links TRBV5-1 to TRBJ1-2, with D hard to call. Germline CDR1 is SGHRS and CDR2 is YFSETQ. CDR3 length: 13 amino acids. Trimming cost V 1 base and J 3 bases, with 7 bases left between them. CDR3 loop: CASSLNGDYGYTF. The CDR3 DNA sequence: TGCGCCAGCAGCTTGAATGGGGACTATGGCTACACCTTC.

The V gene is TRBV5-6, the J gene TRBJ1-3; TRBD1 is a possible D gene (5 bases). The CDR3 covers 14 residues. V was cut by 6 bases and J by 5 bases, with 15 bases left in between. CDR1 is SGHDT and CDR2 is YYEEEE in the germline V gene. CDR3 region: CASNYQGQRNTIYF. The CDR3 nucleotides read TGTGCCAGCAACTACCAGGGCCAGCGAAACACCATATATTTT. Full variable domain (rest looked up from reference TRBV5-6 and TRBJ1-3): DAGVTQSPTHLIKTRGQQVTLRCSPKSGHDTVSWYQQALGQGPQFIFQYYEEEERQRGNFPDRFSGHQFPNYSSELNVNALLLGDSALYLCASNYQGQRNTIYFGEGSWLTVV.

CDR3 sequence: CASTPGTGGSQPQHF. Here the CDR3 DNA reads TGTGCCAGTACGCCCGGGACAGGGGGCAGTCAGCCCCAGCATTTT. V gene TRBV28 combines with J gene TRBJ1-5, with 12 bases aligning to TRBD1. With V trimmed by 9 bases and J by 6 bases, 9 bases remained unmatched. The CDR3 is made up of 15 amino acids. Germline CDR1 MDHEN, CDR2 SYDVKM.

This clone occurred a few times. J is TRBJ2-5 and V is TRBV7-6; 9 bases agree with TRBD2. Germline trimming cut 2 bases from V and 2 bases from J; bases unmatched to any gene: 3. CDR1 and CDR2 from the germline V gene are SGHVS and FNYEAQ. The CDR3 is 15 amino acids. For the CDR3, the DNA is TGTGCCAGCAGCTTACTTAGCGGGAGTCAAGAGACCCAGTACTTC. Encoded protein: CASSLLSGSQETQYF.

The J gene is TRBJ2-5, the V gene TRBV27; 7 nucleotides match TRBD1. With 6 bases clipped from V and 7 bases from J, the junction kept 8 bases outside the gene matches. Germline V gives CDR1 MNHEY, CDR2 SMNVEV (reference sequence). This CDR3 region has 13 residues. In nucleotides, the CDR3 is TGTGCCAGCAGGCCGGGACAGCTCGGGACCCAGTACTTC. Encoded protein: CASRPGQLGTQYF.

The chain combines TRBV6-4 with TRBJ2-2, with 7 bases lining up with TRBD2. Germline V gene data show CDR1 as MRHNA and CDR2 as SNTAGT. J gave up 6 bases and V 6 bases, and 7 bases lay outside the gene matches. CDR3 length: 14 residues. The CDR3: CASSPGLEAGELFF. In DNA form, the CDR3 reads TGTGCCAGCAGCCCCGGACTAGAGGCCGGGGAGCTGTTTTTT.

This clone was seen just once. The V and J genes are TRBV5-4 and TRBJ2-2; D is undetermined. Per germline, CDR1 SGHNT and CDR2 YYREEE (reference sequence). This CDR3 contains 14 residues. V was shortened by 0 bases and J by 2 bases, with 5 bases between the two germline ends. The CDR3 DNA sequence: TGTGCCAGCAGCTTGGATCGTAACACCGGGGAGCTGTTTTTT. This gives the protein CASSLDRNTGELFF.

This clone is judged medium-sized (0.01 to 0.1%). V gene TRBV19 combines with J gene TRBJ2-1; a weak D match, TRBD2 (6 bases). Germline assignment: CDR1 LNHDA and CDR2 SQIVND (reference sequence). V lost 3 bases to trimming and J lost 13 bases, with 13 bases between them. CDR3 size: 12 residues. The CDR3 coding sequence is TGTGCCAGTAGTATCCCGGGACTCCGCCAGTTCTTC. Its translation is CASSIPGLRQFF.

CDR3 amino acids: CASSLGSLYEQYF. The CDR3, as DNA: TGTGCCAGCAGCTTGGGGAGTCTTTACGAGCAGTACTTC. This sequence joins TRBV5-6 and TRBJ2-7; no definite D call. CDR1 is SGHDT and CDR2 is YYEEEE in the germline V gene. Deletions cut 0 bases from V and 4 bases from J, with 8 bases between. This CDR3 is built from 13 residues.